This T cell receptor beta chain was sequenced during a study of shared T cell receptors in the human thymus. Germline V gene data show CDR1 as MNHEY and CDR2 as SMNVEV (reference sequence). V lost 4 bases to trimming and J lost 4 bases, with 10 bases between them. The CDR3 is 13 amino acids. Assay used: immunoSEQ multiplex PCR; TCRdb lists only in-frame clones, some missing. Of fewer than 700,000 clones in the sample, 88% are singletons; the top ten hold 0.0095% to 0.011%. This sample was also put to use in a study of human thymus T cells. From that paper: The people who donated were healthy Finnish babies having corrective surgery for congenital heart defects. Resections from corrective heart surgery supplied the thymus tissue. V and J genes seemed to be used with bias in thymic and blood repertoires. Unrelated people showed highly overlapping thymic repertoires, related research reported.

The V gene is TRBV27, the J gene TRBJ2-5, with D perhaps TRBD2 (6 bases). The TCR was taken from a boy less than two years old with a congenital heart defect. Specimen: thymocytes. As DNA, the CDR3 is TGTGCCAGCAGTTCGCGGGGTAGAGAGACCCAGTACTTC. It is translated as CASSSRGRETQYF.